This T cell receptor beta chain was identified during a study of OX40 agonist ivuxolimab in advanced cancers. The wider study: Treatment of patients was with ivuxolimab, an agonistic anti-OX40 (CD134) antibody.

Study-level findings and limits: Expanded peripheral T-cell antigen specificity went undetermined.

A note on this clone: The target antigen is unknown.

The CDR3 is made up of 15 amino acids. CDR1 and CDR2 (germline): MGHRA, YSYEKL. Trimming removed 0 bases at V and 0 bases at J, with 9 bases between. Sequencing was performed with immunoSEQ multiplex PCR; in TCRdb, only in-frame clones are kept and a portion is missing. The sample yields roughly 86,000 clones, 90% seen once. The clonotype was recovered from an adult with an advanced solid tumor such as melanoma, head and neck, liver or kidney cancer. The chain is built from TRBV4-1 and TRBJ2-7; D gene unclear. The source was CD4+ or CD8+ T cells sorted from blood, collected in a trial of the OX40 agonist ivuxolimab. The CDR3 loop reads CASSQEVAGSYEQYF. CDR3 in DNA: TGCGCCAGCAGCCAAGAAGTAGCAGGCTCCTACGAGCAGTACTTC.